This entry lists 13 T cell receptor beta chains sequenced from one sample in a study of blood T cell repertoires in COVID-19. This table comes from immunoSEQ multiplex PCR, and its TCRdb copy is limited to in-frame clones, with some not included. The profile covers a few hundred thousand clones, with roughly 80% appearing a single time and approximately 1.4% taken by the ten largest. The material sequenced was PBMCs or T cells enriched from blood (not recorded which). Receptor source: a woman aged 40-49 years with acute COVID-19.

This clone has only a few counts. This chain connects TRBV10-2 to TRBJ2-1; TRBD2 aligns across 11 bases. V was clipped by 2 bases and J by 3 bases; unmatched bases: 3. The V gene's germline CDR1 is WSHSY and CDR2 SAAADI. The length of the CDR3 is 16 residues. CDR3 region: CASSEEGLAGYNEQFF. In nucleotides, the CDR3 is TGCGCCAGCAGTGAGGAAGGACTAGCGGGCTACAATGAGCAGTTCTTC.

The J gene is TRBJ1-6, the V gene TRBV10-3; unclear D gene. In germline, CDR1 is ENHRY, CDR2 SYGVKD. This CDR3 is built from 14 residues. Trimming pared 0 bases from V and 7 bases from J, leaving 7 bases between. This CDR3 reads CAISESLRNSPLHF. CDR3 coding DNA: TGTGCCATCAGTGAGTCCCTCAGAAATTCACCCCTCCACTTT.

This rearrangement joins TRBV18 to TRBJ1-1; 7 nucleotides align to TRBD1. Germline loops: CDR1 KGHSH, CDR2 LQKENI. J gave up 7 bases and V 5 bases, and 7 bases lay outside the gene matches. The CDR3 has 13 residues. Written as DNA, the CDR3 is TGTGCCAGCTCATATAACAGGGGACTTGAAGCTTTCTTT. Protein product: CASSYNRGLEAFF.

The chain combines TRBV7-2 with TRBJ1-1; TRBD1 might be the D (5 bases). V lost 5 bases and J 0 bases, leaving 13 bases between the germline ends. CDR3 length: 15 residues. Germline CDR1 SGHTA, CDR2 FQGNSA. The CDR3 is CASSPDKSLNTEAFF. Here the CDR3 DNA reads TGTGCCAGCAGCCCGGACAAGAGTTTGAACACTGAAGCTTTCTTT.

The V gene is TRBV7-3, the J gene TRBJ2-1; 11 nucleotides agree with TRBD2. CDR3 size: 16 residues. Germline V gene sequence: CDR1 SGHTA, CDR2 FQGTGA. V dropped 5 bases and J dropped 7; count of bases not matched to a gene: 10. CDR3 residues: CASSKGPSGRLNEQFF. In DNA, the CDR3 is TGTGCCAGCAGCAAAGGGCCTAGCGGGAGGTTGAATGAGCAGTTCTTC.

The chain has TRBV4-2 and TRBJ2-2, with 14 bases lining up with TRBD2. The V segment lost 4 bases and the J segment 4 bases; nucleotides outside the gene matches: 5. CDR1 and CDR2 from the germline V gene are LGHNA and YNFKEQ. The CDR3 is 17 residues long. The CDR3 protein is CASSLQTSGRGTGELFF. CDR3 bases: TGTGCCAGCAGCCTTCAGACTAGCGGGAGGGGCACCGGGGAGCTGTTTTTT.

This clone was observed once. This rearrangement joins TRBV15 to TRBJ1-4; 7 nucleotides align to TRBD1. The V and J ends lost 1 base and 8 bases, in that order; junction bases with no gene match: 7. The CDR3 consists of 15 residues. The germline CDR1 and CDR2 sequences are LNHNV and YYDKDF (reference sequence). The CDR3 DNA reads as TGTGCCACCAGCAGAGTTGGGACAGAAGAGGAAAAACTGTTTTTT. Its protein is CATSRVGTEEEKLFF.

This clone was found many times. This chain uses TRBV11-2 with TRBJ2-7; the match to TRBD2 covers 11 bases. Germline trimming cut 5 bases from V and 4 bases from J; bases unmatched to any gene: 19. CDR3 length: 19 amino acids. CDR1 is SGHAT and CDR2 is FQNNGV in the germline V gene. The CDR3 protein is CASSPAYSYTSGGWYEQYF. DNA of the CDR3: TGTGCCAGCAGCCCTGCTTACTCCTATACTAGCGGGGGCTGGTACGAGCAGTACTTC.

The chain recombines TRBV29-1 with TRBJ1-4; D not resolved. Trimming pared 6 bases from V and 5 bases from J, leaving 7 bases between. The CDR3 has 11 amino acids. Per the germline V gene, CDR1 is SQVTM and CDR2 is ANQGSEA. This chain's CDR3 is CSVRVNEKLFF. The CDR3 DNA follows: TGCAGCGTAAGAGTAAATGAAAAACTGTTTTTT.

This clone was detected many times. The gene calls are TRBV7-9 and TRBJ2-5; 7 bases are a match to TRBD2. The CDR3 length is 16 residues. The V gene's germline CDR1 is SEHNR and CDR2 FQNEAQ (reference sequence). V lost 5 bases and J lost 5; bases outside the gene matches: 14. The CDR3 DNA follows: TGTGCCAGCAGCCCTATCGGGCTAGCGGAGGGGGAGACCCAGTACTTC. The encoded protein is CASSPIGLAEGETQYF.

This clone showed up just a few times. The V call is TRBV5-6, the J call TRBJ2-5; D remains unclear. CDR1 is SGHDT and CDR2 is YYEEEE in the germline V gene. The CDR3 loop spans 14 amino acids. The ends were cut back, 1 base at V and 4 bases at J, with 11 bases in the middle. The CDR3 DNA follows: TGTGCCAGCAGCTTGTACCGGGTAGGAGAGACCCAGTACTTC. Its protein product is CASSLYRVGETQYF.

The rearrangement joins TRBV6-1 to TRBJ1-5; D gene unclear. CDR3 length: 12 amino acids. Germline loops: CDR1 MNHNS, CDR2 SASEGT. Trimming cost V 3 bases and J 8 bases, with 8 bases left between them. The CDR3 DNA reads TGTGCCAGCAGTGATACACTAAAGCCCCAGCATTTT. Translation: CASSDTLKPQHF.

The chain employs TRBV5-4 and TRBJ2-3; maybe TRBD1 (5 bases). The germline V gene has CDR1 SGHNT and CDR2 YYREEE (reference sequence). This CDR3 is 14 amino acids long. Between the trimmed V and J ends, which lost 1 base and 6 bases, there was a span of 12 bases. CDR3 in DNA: TGTGCCAGCAGCTTGAGTCCAAAGGGGGATACGCAGTATTTT. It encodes CASSLSPKGDTQYF.